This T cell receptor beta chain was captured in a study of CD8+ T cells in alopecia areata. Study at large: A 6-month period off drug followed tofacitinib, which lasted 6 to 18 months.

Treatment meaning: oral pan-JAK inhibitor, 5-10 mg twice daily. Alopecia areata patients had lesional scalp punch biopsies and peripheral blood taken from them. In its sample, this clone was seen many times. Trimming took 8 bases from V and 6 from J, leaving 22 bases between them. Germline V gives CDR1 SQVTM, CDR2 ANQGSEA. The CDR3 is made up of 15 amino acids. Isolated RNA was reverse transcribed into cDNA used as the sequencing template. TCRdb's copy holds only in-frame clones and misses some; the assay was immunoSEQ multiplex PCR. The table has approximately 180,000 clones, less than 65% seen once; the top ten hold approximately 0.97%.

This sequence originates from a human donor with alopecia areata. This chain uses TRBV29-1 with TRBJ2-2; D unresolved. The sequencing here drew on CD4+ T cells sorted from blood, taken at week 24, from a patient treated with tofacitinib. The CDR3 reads CSSKVGDKAAGELFF. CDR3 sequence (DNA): TGCAGCTCGAAAGTGGGTGATAAGGCGGCCGGGGAGCTGTTTTTT.